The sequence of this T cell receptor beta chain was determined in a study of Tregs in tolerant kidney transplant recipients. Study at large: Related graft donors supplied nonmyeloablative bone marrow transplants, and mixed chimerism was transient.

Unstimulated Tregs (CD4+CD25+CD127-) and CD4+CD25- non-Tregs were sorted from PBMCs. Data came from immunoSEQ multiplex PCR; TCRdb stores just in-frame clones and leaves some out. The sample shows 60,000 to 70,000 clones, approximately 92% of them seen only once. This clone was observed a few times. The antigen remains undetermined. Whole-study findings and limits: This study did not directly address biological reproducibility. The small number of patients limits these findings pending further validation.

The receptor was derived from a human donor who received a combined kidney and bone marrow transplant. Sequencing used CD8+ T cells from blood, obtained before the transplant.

The CDR3: CASSPKPYEQYF. The CDR3 nucleotides read TGTGCCAGCAGCCCGAAGCCCTACGAGCAGTACTTC. V is TRBV7-9 and J is TRBJ2-7; D unclear. The V end was cut by 5 bases, the J end by 2 bases, with 7 bases between. Per the germline V gene, CDR1 is SEHNR and CDR2 is FQNEAQ (reference sequence). The CDR3 sequence is 12 residues long.